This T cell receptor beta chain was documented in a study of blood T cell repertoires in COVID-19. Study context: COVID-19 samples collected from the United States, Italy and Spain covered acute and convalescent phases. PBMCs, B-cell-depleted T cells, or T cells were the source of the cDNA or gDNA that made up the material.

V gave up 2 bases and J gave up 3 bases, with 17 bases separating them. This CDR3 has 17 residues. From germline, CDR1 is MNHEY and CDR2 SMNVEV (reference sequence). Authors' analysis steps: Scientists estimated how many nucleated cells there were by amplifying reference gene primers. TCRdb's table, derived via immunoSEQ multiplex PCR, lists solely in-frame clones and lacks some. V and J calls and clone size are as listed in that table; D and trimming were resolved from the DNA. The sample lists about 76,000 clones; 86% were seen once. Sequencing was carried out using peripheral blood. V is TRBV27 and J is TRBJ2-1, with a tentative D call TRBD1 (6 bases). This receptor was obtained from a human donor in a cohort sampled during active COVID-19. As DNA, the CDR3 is TGTGCCAGCAGTTTAGATACTGGACAGAGAAGCTACAATGAGCAGTTCTTC. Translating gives CASSLDTGQRSYNEQFF.